These 9 T cell receptor beta chains were all obtained from the same sample, sequenced in a study of regulatory T cells in long-lasting Graves disease. Researchers made TCR beta libraries by using iRepertoire HTBI primers and running Arm-PCR on CDR3 regions. TCRdb used MiXCR to reprocess the multiplex PCR reads, holding one entry per CDR3 protein. The sample has some 430,000 distinct CDR3 sequences; about 22% are singletons. Time point noted: persistent/refractory GD, antithyroid drugs over 5 years with positive TRAb. The TCR library was made from RNA that had been extracted from PBMCs in TRIzol. This sample comprised peripheral blood mononuclear cells (PBMCs), obtained when the disease was refractory, from a patient treated with antithyroid drugs. The receptors here all came from a female donor with Graves disease.

The rearrangement joins TRBV20-1 to TRBJ2-5; tentative D call: TRBD1 (5 bases). V was cut by 0 bases and J by 5 bases, with 22 bases left in between. The CDR3 sequence is 17 residues long. From germline, CDR1 is DFQATT and CDR2 SNEGSKA (reference sequence). CDR3 residues: CSARDTTTHTGPETQYF. CDR3 DNA: TGCAGTGCTAGAGATACCACCACCCATACAGGCCCGGAGACCCAGTACTTC.

Concerning this clonotype itself: At one boundary the junction diverges from the germline segment, which might be a read error. This chain connects TRBV12-3 or TRBV12-4 to TRBJ1-1, with TRBD1 matching 8 bases. The length of the CDR3 is 16 residues. The CDR3 DNA follows: TGTGCCAACAGTTACGGGACAGGAGCTATGAACACTGAAGCTTTCTTT. This sequence encodes CANSYGTGAMNTEAFF.

The chain employs TRBV7-3 and TRBJ2-1; D not resolved. The CDR3 totals 15 residues. Per germline, CDR1 SGHTA and CDR2 FQGTGA. V lost 2 bases and J 4 bases, leaving 12 bases between the germline ends. The CDR3 region has the DNA TGTGCCAGCAGCTTAGGTCCAGGATTGTACAATGAGCAGTTCTTC. Protein sequence: CASSLGPGLYNEQFF. Full variable domain (outside the CDR3, taken from reference TRBV7-3 and TRBJ2-1): GAGVSQTPSNKVTEKGKYVELRCDPISGHTALYWYRQSLGQGPEFLIYFQGTGAADDSGLPNDRFFAVRPEGSVSTLKIQRTERGDSAVYLCASSLGPGLYNEQFFGPGTRLTVL.

This clonotype was counted a few times. This chain links TRBV24-1 with TRBJ2-2; 10 bases fit TRBD2. CDR3 size: 14 residues. Germline CDR1 and CDR2: KGHDR and SFDVKD. The V segment lost 11 bases and the J segment 5 bases; nucleotides outside the gene matches: 7. The CDR3 nucleotides read TGTGCCAGTGCGATAGCGGGAGGTACCGGGGAGCTGTTTTTT. As protein: CASAIAGGTGELFF.

This clonotype was picked up many times. The chain is built from TRBV12-5 and TRBJ2-7, with 7 bases fitting TRBD1. The CDR3 is 14 residues long. Trimming at V came to 7 bases and at J to 2 bases, leaving 8 bases not matched to a gene. Germline V CDR1 and CDR2: LGHNT, FRNRAP. The CDR3 DNA is TGTGCTAGTGCCGCGGTCGGGACAGCCTACGAGCAGTACTTC. Its translation: CASAAVGTAYEQYF.

The chain uses TRBV24-1 and TRBJ1-5, with D perhaps matching TRBD1 (6 bases). CDR3 length: 13 residues. Germline CDR1 is KGHDR and CDR2 is SFDVKD. V was pared by 11 bases and J by 2 bases, with 12 bases between. The CDR3 here is CAIAAGGNQPQHF. Here the CDR3 DNA reads TGTGCCATCGCAGCAGGGGGCAATCAGCCCCAGCATTTT.

This chain joins TRBV20-1 and TRBJ2-7; D unclear. Per germline, CDR1 DFQATT and CDR2 SNEGSKA (reference sequence). V shed 5 bases and J shed 7 bases, with 12 bases lying between them. This CDR3 is 11 amino acids long. CDR3 in amino acids: CSAAQDGEQYF. CDR3 in DNA: TGCAGTGCTGCCCAGGACGGGGAGCAGTACTTC.

This clonotype was seen only a few times. The chain recombines TRBV5-1 with TRBJ2-7; 8 bases line up with TRBD1. The V and J ends lost 5 bases and 6 bases, in that order; junction bases with no gene match: 4. The V gene's germline CDR1 is SGHRS and CDR2 YFSETQ. The CDR3 totals 12 residues. In DNA, the CDR3 is TGCGCCAGCAGTCGTGGACAGGGCGAGCAGTACTTC. Its protein is CASSRGQGEQYF.

This clonotype was seen a few times. This chain connects TRBV5-1 to TRBJ2-7, with TRBD2 as a possible D gene (5 bases). V lost 2 bases, J lost 5 bases, and 14 bases lay in between. Per the germline V gene, CDR1 is SGHRS and CDR2 is YFSETQ. This CDR3 spans 14 amino acids. The CDR3 reads CASSFEGDPHEQYF. In DNA form, the CDR3 reads TGCGCCAGCAGCTTTGAGGGAGATCCCCACGAGCAGTACTTC.